This T cell receptor beta chain was documented in a study of blood T cell repertoires in COVID-19. In the study overall: Sites across the United States, Italy and Spain contributed samples from acute and convalescent COVID-19.

As originally analysed: How many nucleated cells were present was estimated from reference gene primer amplification. Clones were read by immunoSEQ multiplex PCR, and TCRdb kept only the in-frame ones, dropping some. V and J calls and clone size are as listed in that table; D and trimming were resolved from the DNA. The table records about 140,000 clones, about 90% of them present only once. The clonotype originates from a woman aged 45-60 years with acute or convalescent COVID-19. The sequencing input was peripheral blood.

The CDR3 DNA is TGTGCCAGCAGGTCGCAGGGGGCGAGTAGTCAGCCCCAGCATTTT. Protein product: CASRSQGASSQPQHF. V and J are TRBV6-5 and TRBJ1-5, with 8 bases fitting TRBD1. The CDR3 is 15 amino acids. The trim removed 6 bases at V and 6 bases at J, leaving 10 bases unmatched. Germline CDR1 reads MNHEY; CDR2 reads SVGAGI.